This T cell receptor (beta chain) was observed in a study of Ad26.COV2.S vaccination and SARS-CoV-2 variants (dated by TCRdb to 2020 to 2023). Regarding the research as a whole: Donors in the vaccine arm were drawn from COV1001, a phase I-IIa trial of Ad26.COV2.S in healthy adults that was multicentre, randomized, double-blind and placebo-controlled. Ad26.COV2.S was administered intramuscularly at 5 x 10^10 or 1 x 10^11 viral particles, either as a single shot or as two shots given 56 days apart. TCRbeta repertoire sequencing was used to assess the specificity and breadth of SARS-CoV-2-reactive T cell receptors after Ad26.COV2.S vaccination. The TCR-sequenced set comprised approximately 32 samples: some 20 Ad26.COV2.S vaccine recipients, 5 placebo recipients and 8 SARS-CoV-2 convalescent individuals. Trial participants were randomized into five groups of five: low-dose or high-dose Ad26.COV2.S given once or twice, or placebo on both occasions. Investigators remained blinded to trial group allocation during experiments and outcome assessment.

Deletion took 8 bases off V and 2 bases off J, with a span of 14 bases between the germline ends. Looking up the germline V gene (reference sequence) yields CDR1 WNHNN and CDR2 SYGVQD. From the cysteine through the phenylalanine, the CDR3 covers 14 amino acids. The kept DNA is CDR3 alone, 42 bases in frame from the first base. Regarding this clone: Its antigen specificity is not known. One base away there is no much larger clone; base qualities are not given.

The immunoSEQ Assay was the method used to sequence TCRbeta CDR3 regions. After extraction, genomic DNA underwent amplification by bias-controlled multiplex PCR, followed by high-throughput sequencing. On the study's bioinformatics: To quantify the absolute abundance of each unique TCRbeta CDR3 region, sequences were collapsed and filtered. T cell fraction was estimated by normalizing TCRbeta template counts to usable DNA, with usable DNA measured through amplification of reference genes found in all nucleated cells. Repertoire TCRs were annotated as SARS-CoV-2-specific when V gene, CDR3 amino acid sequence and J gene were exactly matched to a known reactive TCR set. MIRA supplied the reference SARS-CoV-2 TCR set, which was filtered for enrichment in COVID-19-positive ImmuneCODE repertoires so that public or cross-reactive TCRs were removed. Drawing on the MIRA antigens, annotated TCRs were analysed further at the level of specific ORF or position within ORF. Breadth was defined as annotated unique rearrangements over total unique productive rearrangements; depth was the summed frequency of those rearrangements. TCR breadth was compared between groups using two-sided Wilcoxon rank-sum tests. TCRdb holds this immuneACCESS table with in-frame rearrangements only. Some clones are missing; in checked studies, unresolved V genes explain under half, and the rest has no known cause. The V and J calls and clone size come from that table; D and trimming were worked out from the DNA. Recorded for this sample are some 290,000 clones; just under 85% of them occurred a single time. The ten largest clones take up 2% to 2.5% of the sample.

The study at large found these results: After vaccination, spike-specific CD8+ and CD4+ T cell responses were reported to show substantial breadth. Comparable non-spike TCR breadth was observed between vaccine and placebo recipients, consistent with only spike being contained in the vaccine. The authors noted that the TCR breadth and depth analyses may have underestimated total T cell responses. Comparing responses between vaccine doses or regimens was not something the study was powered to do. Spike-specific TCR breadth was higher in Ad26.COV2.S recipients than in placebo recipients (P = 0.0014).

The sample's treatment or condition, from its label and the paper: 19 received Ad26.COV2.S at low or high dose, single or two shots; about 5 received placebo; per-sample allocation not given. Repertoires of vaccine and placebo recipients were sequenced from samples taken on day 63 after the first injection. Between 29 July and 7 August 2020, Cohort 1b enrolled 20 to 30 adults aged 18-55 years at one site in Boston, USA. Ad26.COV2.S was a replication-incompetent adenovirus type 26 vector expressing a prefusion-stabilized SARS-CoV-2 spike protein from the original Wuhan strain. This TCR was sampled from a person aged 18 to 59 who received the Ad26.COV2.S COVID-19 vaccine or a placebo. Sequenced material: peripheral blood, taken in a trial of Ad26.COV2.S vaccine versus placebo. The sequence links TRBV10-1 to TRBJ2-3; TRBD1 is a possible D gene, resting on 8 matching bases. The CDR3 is CASRGDRYTDTQYF. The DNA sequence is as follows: TGCGCCAGCCGGGGGGACAGGTACACAGATACGCAGTATTTT.